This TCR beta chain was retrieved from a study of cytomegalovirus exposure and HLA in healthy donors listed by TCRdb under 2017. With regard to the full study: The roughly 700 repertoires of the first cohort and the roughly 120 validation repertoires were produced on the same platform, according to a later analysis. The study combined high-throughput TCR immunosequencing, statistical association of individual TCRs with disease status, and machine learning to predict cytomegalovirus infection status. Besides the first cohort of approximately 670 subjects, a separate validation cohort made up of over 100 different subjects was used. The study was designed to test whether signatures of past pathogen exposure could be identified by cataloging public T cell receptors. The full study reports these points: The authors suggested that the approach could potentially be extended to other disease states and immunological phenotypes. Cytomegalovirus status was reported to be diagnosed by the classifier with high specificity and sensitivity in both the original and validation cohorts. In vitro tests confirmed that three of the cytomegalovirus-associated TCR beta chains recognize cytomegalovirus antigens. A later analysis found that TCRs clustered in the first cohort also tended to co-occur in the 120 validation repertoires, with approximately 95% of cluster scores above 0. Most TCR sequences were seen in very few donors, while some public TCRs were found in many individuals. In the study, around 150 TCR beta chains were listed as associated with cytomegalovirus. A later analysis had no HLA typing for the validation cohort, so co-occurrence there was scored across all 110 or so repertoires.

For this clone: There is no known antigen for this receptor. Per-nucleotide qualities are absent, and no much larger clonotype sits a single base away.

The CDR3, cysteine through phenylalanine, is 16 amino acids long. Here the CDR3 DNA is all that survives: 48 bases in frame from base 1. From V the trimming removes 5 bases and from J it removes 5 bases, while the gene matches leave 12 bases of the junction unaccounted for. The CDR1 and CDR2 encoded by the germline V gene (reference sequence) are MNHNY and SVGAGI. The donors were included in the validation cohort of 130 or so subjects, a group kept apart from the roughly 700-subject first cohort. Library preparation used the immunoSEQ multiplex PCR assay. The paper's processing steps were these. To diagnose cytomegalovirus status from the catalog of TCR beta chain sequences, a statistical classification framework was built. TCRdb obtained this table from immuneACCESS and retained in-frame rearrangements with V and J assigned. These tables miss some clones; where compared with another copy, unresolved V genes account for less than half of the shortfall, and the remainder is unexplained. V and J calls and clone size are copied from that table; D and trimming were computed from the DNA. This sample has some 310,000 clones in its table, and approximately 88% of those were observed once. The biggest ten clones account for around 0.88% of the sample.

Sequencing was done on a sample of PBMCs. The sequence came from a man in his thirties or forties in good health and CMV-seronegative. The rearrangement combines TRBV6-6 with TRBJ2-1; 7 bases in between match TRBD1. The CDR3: CASSTWPGQKDNEQFF. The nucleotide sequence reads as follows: TGTGCCAGCAGTACATGGCCGGGACAGAAAGACAATGAGCAGTTCTTC.